Listed below are T cell receptor beta chains from one sample, sequenced in a study of graft-versus-host responses after intestinal transplantation. The method was immunoSEQ multiplex PCR; TCRdb's version includes in-frame clones alone and lacks a portion of them. The sample carries some 19,000 clones, around 40% recorded once. Source: alloreactive CD4+ T cells from a mixed lymphocyte reaction culture, taken before transplantation. These receptors originate from a human patient who was an organ donor for intestinal transplantation. Each CDR3 is given with its conserved first and last residue. D genes are given only for firm matches. Expanded clones are given a class, and other clones once, few, many or no size at all.

d_gene	v_gene	j_gene	abundance	CDR3nt	CDR3aa
.	TRBV6-9	TRBJ2-3	.	TGTGCCAGCACCTCCCCTGTTGACCCAGATACGCAGTATTTT	CASTSPVDPDTQYF
.	TRBV5-1	TRBJ2-7	medium-sized	TGCGCCAGCAGCTTAGGGGGAGCTAGTACCTACGAGCAGTACTTC	CASSLGGASTYEQYF
TRBD2	TRBV5-4	TRBJ2-5	.	TGTGCCAGCAGCTTGGTTGGCGGGAGGCAAGAGACCCAGTACTTC	CASSLVGGRQETQYF
.	TRBV4-2	TRBJ1-2	.	TGTGCCAGCAGCCAAGACATTGAACACCCCGGGAGTTTTATCGGCTACACCTTC	CASSQDIEHPGSFIGYTF
TRBD2	TRBV28	TRBJ2-4	.	TGTGCCAGCGTCATAGCGGGAGGGGACAAAAACATTCAGTACTTC	CASVIAGGDKNIQYF
TRBD2	TRBV2	TRBJ2-2	.	TGTGCCAGCAGTAAGAGCGGCGGGGGCACCGGGGAGCTGTTTTTT	CASSKSGGGTGELFF
.	TRBV28	TRBJ1-2	once	TGTGCCAGCAGTTTACCCGGGACTGGCTACACCTTC	CASSLPGTGYTF
.	TRBV6-5	TRBJ1-1	.	TGTGCCAGCAGTTATACCGGAGATCCGAACACTGAAGCTTTCTTT	CASSYTGDPNTEAFF
.	TRBV4-3	TRBJ2-7	medium-sized	TGCGCCAGCAGCCAAGATCTAGCGTCCTACGAGCAGTACTTC	CASSQDLASYEQYF
.	TRBV25-1	TRBJ2-3	.	TGTGCCAGCCGGCTGGGGGGTTACTCAGATACGCAGTATTTT	CASRLGGYSDTQYF
.	TRBV4-2	TRBJ2-7	.	TGTGCCAGCAGCGCCGGCAGTAACGCCATCTGGGAGCAGTACTTC	CASSAGSNAIWEQYF
.	TRBV9	TRBJ2-2	.	TGTGCCAGCAGCCTAGGCGGGAACACCGGGGAGCTGTTTTTT	CASSLGGNTGELFF
.	TRBV18	TRBJ1-1	.	TGTGCCAGCTCTACCGGGACATGGGGCACTGAAGCTTTCTTT	CASSTGTWGTEAFF
TRBD1	TRBV12-5	TRBJ1-1	.	TGTGCTAGTGGTTTGGCTAGAGGACAGGGGACTACCTTAAACACTGAAGCTTTCTTT	CASGLARGQGTTLNTEAFF
.	TRBV5-1	TRBJ1-3	medium-sized	TGCGCCAGCAGCTTAGGTCCCGGGTCTGGAAACACCATATATTTT	CASSLGPGSGNTIYF
TRBD2	TRBV9	TRBJ2-2	.	TGTGCCAGCAGCGTAGGGACTAGCGGGAGATCGGACACCGGGGAGCTGTTTTTT	CASSVGTSGRSDTGELFF
.	TRBV18	TRBJ1-2	few	TGTGCCAGCTCACCACAACAGGGCAACTATGGCTACACCTTC	CASSPQQGNYGYTF
.	TRBV7-6	TRBJ1-1	once	TGTGCCAGCAGCTACCCACGAACTGAAGCTTTCTTT	CASSYPRTEAFF
TRBD2	TRBV13	TRBJ2-3	.	TGTGCCAGCAGCTTTCTTCTAGCGGATCCGGCAGATACGCAGTATTTT	CASSFLLADPADTQYF
.	TRBV6-5	TRBJ2-7	medium-sized	TGTGCCAGCAGTTCGAGGACAGCCCCCTACGAGCAGTACTTC	CASSSRTAPYEQYF
TRBD2	TRBV19	TRBJ2-3	.	TGTGCCTCCCAGGAGACTAGCGGGATCTGGGGCACAGATACGCAGTATTTT	CASQETSGIWGTDTQYF
.	TRBV30	TRBJ1-2	.	TGTGCCTGGAGTAACAACTATGGCTACACCTTC	CAWSNNYGYTF
.	TRBV10-3	TRBJ1-5	.	TGTGCCATCCGGCAGTCCGGCAATCAGCCCCAGCATTTT	CAIRQSGNQPQHF
TRBD1	TRBV5-1	TRBJ1-2	medium-sized	TGCGCCACGACAGGGAATGGCTATGGCTACACCTTC	CATTGNGYGYTF
TRBD1	TRBV6-5	TRBJ1-4	few	TGTGCCAGCAGTTACCGACAGGGGGTTGAAAAACTGTTTTTT	CASSYRQGVEKLFF
TRBD2	TRBV7-9	TRBJ2-2	few	TGTGCCAGCAGCTCGTATGGGACTAGCGGGAGGATCACCGGGGAGCTGTTTTTT	CASSSYGTSGRITGELFF
.	TRBV4-1	TRBJ1-2	.	TGCGCCAGCAGCGATCTAGATAGCAGGGCTTTCTATGGCTACACCTTC	CASSDLDSRAFYGYTF
.	TRBV6-4	TRBJ2-7	few	TGTGCCAGCAGTGGAGTCCCAAACGAGCAGTACTTC	CASSGVPNEQYF
TRBD1	TRBV6-1	TRBJ1-1	.	TGTGCCAGCAGTTATACAGGGGACACTGAAGCTTTCTTT	CASSYTGDTEAFF
.	TRBV10-3	TRBJ1-2	medium-sized	TGTGCCATTCAGGATCTCAACTATGGCTACACCTTC	CAIQDLNYGYTF
.	TRBV7-9	TRBJ2-5	once	TGTGCCAGCAGCGCCGGGCCAGCGGAGACCCAGTACTTC	CASSAGPAETQYF